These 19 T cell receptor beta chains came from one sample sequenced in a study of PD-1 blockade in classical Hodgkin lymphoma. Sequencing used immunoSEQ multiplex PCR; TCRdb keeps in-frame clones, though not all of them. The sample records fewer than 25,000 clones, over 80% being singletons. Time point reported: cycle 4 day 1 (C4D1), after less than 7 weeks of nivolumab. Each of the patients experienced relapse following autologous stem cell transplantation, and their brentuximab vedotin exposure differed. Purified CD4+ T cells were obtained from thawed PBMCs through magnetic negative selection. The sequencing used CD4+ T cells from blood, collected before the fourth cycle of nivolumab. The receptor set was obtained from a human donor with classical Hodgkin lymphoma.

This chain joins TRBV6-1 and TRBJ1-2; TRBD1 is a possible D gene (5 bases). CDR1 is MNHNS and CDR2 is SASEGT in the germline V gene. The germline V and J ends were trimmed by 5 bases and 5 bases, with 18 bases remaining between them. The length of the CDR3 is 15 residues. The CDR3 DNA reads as TGTGCCAGCAGTAATCTTGCAAGGGGAGGGTATGGCTACACCTTC. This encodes CASSNLARGGYGYTF.

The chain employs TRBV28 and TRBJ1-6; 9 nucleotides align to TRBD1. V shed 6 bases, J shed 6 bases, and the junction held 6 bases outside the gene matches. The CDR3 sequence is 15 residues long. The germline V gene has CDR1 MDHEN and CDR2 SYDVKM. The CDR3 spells CASSKPTGGNSPLHF. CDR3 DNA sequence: TGTGCCAGCAGCAAACCGACAGGGGGTAATTCACCCCTCCACTTT.

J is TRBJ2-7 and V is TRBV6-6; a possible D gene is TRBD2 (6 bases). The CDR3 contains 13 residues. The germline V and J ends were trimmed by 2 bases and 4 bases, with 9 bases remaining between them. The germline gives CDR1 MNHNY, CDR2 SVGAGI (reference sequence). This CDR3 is CASSYGGNYEQYF. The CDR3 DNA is TGTGCCAGCAGTTACGGGGGGAATTACGAGCAGTACTTC.

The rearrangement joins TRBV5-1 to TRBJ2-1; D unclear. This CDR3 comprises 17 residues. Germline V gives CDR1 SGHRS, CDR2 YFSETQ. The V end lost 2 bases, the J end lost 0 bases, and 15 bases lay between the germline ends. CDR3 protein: CASSLGLGPSSYNEQFF. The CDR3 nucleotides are TGCGCCAGCAGCTTAGGTTTAGGACCGAGCTCCTACAATGAGCAGTTCTTC.

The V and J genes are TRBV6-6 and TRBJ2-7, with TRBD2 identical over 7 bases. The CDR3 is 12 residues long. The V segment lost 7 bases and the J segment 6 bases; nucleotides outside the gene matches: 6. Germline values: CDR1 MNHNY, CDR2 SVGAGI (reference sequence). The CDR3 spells CASNERDGEQYF. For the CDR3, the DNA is TGTGCCAGCAACGAGCGGGACGGCGAGCAGTACTTC.

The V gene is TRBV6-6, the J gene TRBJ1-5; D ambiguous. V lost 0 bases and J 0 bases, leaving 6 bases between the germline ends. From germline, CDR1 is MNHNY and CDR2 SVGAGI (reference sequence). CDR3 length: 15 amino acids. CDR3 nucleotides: TGTGCCAGCAGTTACTCTGGGAGTAGCAATCAGCCCCAGCATTTT. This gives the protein CASSYSGSSNQPQHF.

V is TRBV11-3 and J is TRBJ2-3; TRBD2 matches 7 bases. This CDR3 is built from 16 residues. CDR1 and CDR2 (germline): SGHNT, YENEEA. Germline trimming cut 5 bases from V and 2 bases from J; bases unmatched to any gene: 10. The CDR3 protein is CASSVGPSGPTDTQYF. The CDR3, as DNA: TGTGCCAGCAGCGTGGGCCCTAGCGGACCCACAGATACGCAGTATTTT.

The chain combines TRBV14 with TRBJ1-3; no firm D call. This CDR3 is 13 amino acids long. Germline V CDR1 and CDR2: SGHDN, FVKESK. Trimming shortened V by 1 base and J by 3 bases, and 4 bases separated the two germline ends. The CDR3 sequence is CASSQGFGNTIYF. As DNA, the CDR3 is TGTGCCAGCAGCCAAGGGTTTGGAAACACCATATATTTT. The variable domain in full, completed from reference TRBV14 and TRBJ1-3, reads EAGVTQFPSHSVIEKGQTVTLRCDPISGHDNLYWYRRVMGKEIKFLLHFVKESKQDESGMPNNRFLAERTGGTYSTLKVQPAELEDSGVYFCASSQGFGNTIYFGEGSWLTVV.

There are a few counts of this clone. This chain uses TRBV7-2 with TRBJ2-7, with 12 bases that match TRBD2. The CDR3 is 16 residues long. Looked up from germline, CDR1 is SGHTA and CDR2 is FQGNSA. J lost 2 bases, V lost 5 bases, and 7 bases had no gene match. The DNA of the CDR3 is TGTGCCAGCAGCCCTTGGACTAGCGGGACCCCCTACGAGCAGTACTTC. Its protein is CASSPWTSGTPYEQYF.

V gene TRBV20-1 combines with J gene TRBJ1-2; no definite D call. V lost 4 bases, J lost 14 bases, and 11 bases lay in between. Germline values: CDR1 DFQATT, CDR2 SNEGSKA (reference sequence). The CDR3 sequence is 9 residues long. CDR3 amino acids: CSAINAGTF. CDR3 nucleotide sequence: TGCAGTGCTATCAATGCTGGAACCTTC.

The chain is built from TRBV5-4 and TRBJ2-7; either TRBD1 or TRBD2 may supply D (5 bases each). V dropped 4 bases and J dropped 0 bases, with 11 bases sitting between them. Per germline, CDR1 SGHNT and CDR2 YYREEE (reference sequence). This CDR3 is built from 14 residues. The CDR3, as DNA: TGTGCCAGCAGCCAAAGGGACCTCTCCTACGAGCAGTACTTC. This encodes CASSQRDLSYEQYF. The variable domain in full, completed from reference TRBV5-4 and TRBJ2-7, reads ETGVTQSPTHLIKTRGQQVTLRCSSQSGHNTVSWYQQALGQGPQFIFQYYREEENGRGNFPPRFSGLQFPNYSSELNVNALELDDSALYLCASSQRDLSYEQYFGPGTRLTVT.

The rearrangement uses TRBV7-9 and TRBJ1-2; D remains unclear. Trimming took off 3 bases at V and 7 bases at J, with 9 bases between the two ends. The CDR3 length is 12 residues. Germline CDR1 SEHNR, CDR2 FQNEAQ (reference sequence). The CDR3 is CASSFSDRGYTF. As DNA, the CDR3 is TGTGCCAGCAGCTTTTCGGACCGTGGCTACACCTTC.

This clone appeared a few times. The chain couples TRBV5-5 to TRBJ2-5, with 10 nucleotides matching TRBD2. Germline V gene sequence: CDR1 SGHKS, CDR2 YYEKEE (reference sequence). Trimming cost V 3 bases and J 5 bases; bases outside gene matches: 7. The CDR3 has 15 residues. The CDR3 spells CASSSQREGRETQYF. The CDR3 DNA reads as TGTGCCAGCAGCTCTCAGCGGGAGGGTAGGGAGACCCAGTACTTC.

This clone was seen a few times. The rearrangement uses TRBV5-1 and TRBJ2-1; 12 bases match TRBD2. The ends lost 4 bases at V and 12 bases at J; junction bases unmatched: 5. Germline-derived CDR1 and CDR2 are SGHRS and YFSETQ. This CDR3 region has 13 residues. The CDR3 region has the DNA TGCGCCAGCAGCCCGACTAGCGGGAGTATGCAGTTCTTC. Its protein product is CASSPTSGSMQFF.

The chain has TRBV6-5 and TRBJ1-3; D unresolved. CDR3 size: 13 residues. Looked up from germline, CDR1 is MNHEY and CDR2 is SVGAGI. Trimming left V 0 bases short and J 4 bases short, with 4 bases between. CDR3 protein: CASSYSGGNTIYF. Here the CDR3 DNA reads TGTGCCAGCAGTTACTCAGGAGGAAACACCATATATTTT.

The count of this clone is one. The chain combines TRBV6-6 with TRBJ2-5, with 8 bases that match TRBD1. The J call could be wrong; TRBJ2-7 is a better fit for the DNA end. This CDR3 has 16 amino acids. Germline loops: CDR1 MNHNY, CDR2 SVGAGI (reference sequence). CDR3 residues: CASSYSAGQGSYEQYF. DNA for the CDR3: TGTGCCAGCAGTTACTCGGCAGGACAGGGCTCCTACGAGCAGTACTTC.

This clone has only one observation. The CDR3 nucleotides are TGTGCCAGCAGTGCAACAGGGGGAACTGAAGCTTTCTTT. This sequence encodes CASSATGGTEAFF. The gene calls are TRBV6-1 and TRBJ1-1; 8 bases are shared with TRBD1. J lost 5 bases, V lost 4 bases, and 3 bases had no gene match. Germline lookup yields CDR1 MNHNS and CDR2 SASEGT. There are 13 residues in the CDR3.

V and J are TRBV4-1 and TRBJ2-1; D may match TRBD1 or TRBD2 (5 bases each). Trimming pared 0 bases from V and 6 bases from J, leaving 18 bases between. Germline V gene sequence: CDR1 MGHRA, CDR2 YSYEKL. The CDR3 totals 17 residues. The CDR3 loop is CASSQDRVGAAGNEQFF. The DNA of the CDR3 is TGCGCCAGCAGCCAAGACAGGGTCGGAGCGGCAGGCAATGAGCAGTTCTTC.

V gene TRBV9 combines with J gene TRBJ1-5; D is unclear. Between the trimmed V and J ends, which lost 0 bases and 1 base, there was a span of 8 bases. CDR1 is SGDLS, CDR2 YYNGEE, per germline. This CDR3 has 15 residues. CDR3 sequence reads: CASSVDLSSNQPQHF. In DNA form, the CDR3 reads TGTGCCAGCAGCGTAGATTTGTCGAGCAATCAGCCCCAGCATTTT.